The source of this TCR beta chain is a study of T cell clonotyping in hematopoietic cell transplantation. Notes on the study in general: Pathologically expanded recipient clonotypes increased progressively from day 30 to day 180 as diversity fell.

Time point described: recipient sample about 28 days before transplant, after cytoreduction. Recipients were bled about 28 days pretransplant and at posttransplant days 30, 100, 180. This CDR3 has 15 amino acids. V lost 1 base to trimming and J lost 6 bases; unmatched junction nucleotides: 2. The V gene's germline CDR1 is LNHDA and CDR2 SQIVND (reference sequence). TCRdb's table, derived via immunoSEQ multiplex PCR, lists solely in-frame clones and lacks some. The table has roughly 46,000 clones, roughly four fifths seen once. On this clone: Its cognate antigen is unknown.

The chain is built from TRBV19 and TRBJ1-5, with 11 bases identical to TRBD1. The receptor's source is a man in his 60s with myelodysplastic syndrome. Some clones in this sample may be carry-over from other donors' samples. The specimen was peripheral blood mononuclear cells, collected before stem cell transplant. CDR3 protein: CASSIGTGGFQPQHF. Written as DNA, the CDR3 is TGTGCCAGTAGTATAGGGACAGGGGGCTTTCAGCCCCAGCATTTT.